Below, one T cell receptor beta chain is given with its context. This clone showed up just a few times. Its recognized antigen is unknown. There are no base qualities to consult, and no much larger clone falls within one base. CDR1 and CDR2 are read off the germline V gene as MNHEY and SVGAGI. Trimming takes 5 bases from V and 3 bases from J, and the germline ends sit 13 bases apart. The CDR3 contains 14 residues, cysteine and phenylalanine counted. Left in the record is the CDR3 DNA by itself, 42 bases read in frame from the first base. These data belong to a study of shared clonotypes between healthy human individuals (dated by TCRdb to between 2020 and 2021). Background on the whole study: Two women and three men aged 18 to 49 years were included in the cohort. Libraries were prepared and TCR repertoires were sequenced by different laboratories using diverse techniques, in order to increase sequencing depth and limit assay-specific biases. Leukapheresis yielded between about 0.94 and 9.5 billion PBMCs per donor. To estimate repertoire size and how much clonotype sharing occurs between individuals, the study deeply sequenced the blood TCR repertoires of several healthy adults.

Healthy HIV-negative adults with no recently reported acute infections or vaccinations were included as donors. All donors were Caucasian adults living in Nashville, Tennessee, USA. For unsorted samples, about 90 million PBMCs were counted and genomic DNA was extracted with the QIAamp DNA Blood Mini kit. After blood collection by leukapheresis, PBMCs were isolated using Ficoll-Histopaque density gradient centrifugation and then cryopreserved in the vapor phase of liquid nitrogen. What the research found in general, with its limitations: Only blood was sampled, and tissue TCR repertoires likely differ from those in blood. Because the study included a small number of donors, the genetic and exposure-history diversity represented was limited. Based on pairwise subsampling, the degree of clonotype sharing among donors was expected to be affected by sequencing depth.

TCR CDR3 regions were amplified from genomic DNA by multiplex PCR using the deep immunoSEQ assay. For each cell subset, the extracted genomic DNA was distributed evenly across all wells of several immunoSEQ 96-well plates, and each plate served as one replicate. For unsorted PBMC, each replicate PCR was loaded with approximately 0.3 ug genomic DNA, equivalent to tens of thousands of T cell genomes. Genomic DNA from unsorted PBMC was sequenced over ten immunoSEQ deep assay plates. Purified libraries were measured with a Qubit 3.0 fluorometer, size-checked on a Bioanalyzer 2100, and measured again with the KAPA Library Quantification kit. Each immunoSEQ 96-well plate was sequenced on its own single-read 150-cycle Illumina NextSeq 550 flow cell. The source study handled its data this way. The immunoSEQ output contained only junctional sequences without quality scores, so filtering could not match that applied to full-length reads. Sequences were annotated with PyIR, a Python wrapper for IgBLAST v1.9, using IMGT germline references to assign V/J genes and CDR3. Reads were filtered out if the reads had weak V/J assignments (E-value above 1e-6), no CDR3, stop codons, out-of-frame junctions, or ambiguous translated residues. A V3J clonotype was defined by an identical inferred V gene, J gene, and CDR3 amino acid sequence. The percentage overlap between two repertoires was calculated by dividing the number of shared unique clonotypes by the size of the smaller repertoire. Richness of each repertoire was evaluated using RTK rarefaction, the Chao1 estimator, and Recon v2.1 estimates of unobserved clonotypes. TCRdb re-hosts the immuneACCESS table, in-frame sequences only. Its copies lack some clones; in the studies checked, an unresolved V gene accounts for under half of them, and the cause for the rest is not known. D and trimming were read from the DNA, whereas the V and J calls and clone size are those reported in that table. Counted in this sample were a few hundred thousand clones; roughly 79% of them appeared once. The ten largest clones capture 9.5% to 15% of the sample.

Sequenced input: PBMCs. The V and J genes are TRBV6-5 and TRBJ1-1, with a weak D call of TRBD1 (6 bases match). The clonotype was recovered from a woman between 35 and 50 years old in good health. Some clones in this sample may be carry-over from other donors' samples. The DNA is as follows: TGTGCCAGCAGTAGAAGTAGGGGGGACACTGAAGCTTTCTTT. Its translation is CASSRSRGDTEAFF.